One and the same sample provided the 9 T cell receptor beta chains below, sequenced in a study of control samples from healthy donors and cancer patients. Libraries were prepared by immunoSEQ multiplex PCR; TCRdb keeps only in-frame clonotypes and omits some of them. The table has over 150,000 clones, roughly 90% seen once. Specimen: blood. The receptor set was obtained from a woman in her 50s in good health.

To note about this clone: Distinct nucleotide sequences in the sample also encode this CDR3. J is TRBJ2-7 and V is TRBV5-1, with D maybe TRBD1 (5 bases). Germline V gives CDR1 SGHRS, CDR2 YFSETQ. This CDR3 contains 13 residues. Trimming removed 0 bases from V and 3 bases from J, with 7 bases in between. The CDR3 loop reads CASSLGRDYEQYF. CDR3 nucleotides: TGCGCCAGCAGCTTGGGCAGGGACTACGAGCAGTACTTC.

This clone is a singleton in its sample. The CDR3 sequence is CSVTPGHEQFF. DNA for the CDR3: TGCAGCGTTACGCCGGGACATGAGCAGTTCTTC. The genes are TRBV29-1 and TRBJ2-1; D may correspond to TRBD1 or TRBD2 (5 bases each). Trimming shortened V by 5 bases and J by 8 bases, and 10 bases separated the two germline ends. The germline V gene has CDR1 SQVTM and CDR2 ANQGSEA. There are 11 residues in the CDR3.

J is TRBJ1-2 and V is TRBV2; TRBD1 agrees at 7 bases. From germline, CDR1 is SNHLY and CDR2 FYNNEI. The ends lost 5 bases at V and 7 bases at J; junction bases unmatched: 4. This CDR3 contains 12 residues. The CDR3 reads CASSRTGPGYTF. The CDR3 nucleotides read TGTGCCAGCAGTAGGACAGGCCCTGGCTACACCTTC.

The rearrangement uses TRBV7-2 and TRBJ2-1; 9 positions agree with TRBD1. After removal of 4 bases from V and 2 bases from J, the junction contained 3 bases not matched to a gene. Germline loops: CDR1 SGHTA, CDR2 FQGNSA. The CDR3 is made up of 15 amino acids. The chain's CDR3 is CASSSGTGPYNEQFF. CDR3 nucleotides: TGTGCCAGCAGCTCGGGGACAGGGCCCTACAATGAGCAGTTCTTC.

The V and J genes are TRBV6-5 and TRBJ1-4; D possibly corresponds to TRBD1 (6 bases). There are 15 residues in the CDR3. Looked up from germline, CDR1 is MNHEY and CDR2 is SVGAGI. V was trimmed by 6 bases and J by 0 bases, leaving 11 bases between them. The CDR3 nucleotides are TGTGCCAGCAGAAAAGGGGGTGCAACTAATGAAAAACTGTTTTTT. Residues: CASRKGGATNEKLFF.

This rearrangement joins TRBV10-3 to TRBJ1-1; D unresolved. Deletions cut 10 bases from V and 2 bases from J, with 17 bases between. Germline CDR1 is ENHRY and CDR2 is SYGVKD. This CDR3 is 14 amino acids long. CDR3 sequence: CATTIGSGNTEAFF. The DNA of the CDR3 is TGTGCCACAACTATAGGCAGCGGAAACACTGAAGCTTTCTTT.

V is TRBV19 and J is TRBJ2-7; TRBD1 aligns across 8 bases. CDR1 is LNHDA and CDR2 is SQIVND in the germline V gene (reference sequence). This CDR3 has 15 amino acids. V gave up 5 bases and J gave up 2 bases; unmatched junction bases: 8. CDR3 loop: CASSPGQGKTYEQYF. Here the CDR3 DNA reads TGTGCCAGTAGTCCCGGACAGGGAAAAACCTACGAGCAGTACTTC.

The J gene is TRBJ2-1, the V gene TRBV4-3, with TRBD1 matching over 12 bases. There are 15 residues in the CDR3. Per germline, CDR1 LGHNA and CDR2 YSLEER. V shed 4 bases, J shed 6 bases, and the junction held 4 bases outside the gene matches. Here the CDR3 reads CASSLGTGGFNEQFF. Here the CDR3 DNA reads TGCGCCAGCAGCCTTGGGACAGGGGGCTTCAATGAGCAGTTCTTC.

This clone was detected once. The chain combines TRBV6-5 with TRBJ1-1, with TRBD1 matching 7 bases. The CDR3 consists of 15 residues. Germline lookup yields CDR1 MNHEY and CDR2 SVGAGI. V lost 0 bases, J lost 1 base, and 2 bases stayed unmatched. Here the CDR3 reads CASSYSRQGNTEAFF. CDR3 coding DNA: TGTGCCAGCAGTTACTCCCGACAGGGGAACACTGAAGCTTTCTTT.